These 24 T cell receptor beta chains came from one sample sequenced in a study of spatial heterogeneity in lung cancer. Each CDR3 protein is one row after TCRdb ran MiXCR on the 5' RACE reads. The sample has tens of thousands of distinct CDR3 sequences, about 8.1% seen once. Time point reported: sample taken at primary tumor resection. Researchers sequenced whole RNA taken from tumor, nontumor lung or frozen PBMC without sorting. Sample: PBMCs, taken at surgery. These receptor sequences come from a female donor with early-stage non-small cell lung cancer.

V is TRBV11-2 and J is TRBJ2-7, with D perhaps TRBD2 (5 bases). V lost 1 base, J lost 3 bases, and 10 bases lay in between. CDR1 and CDR2 (germline): SGHAT, FQNNGV. This CDR3 has 14 residues. Here the CDR3 reads CASSLAGSNYEQYF. The CDR3 region has the DNA TGTGCCAGCAGCTTAGCGGGAAGTAACTACGAGCAGTACTTC.

This clonotype was observed a handful of times. The J gene is TRBJ2-1, the V gene TRBV7-2; the match to TRBD2 covers 9 bases. Germline CDR1 reads SGHTA; CDR2 reads FQGNSA. The trim removed 7 bases at V and 0 bases at J, leaving 19 bases unmatched. The CDR3 contains 20 residues. As DNA, the CDR3 is TGTGCCAGCACTTCTCCTCCTAGCGGGAATCCTTACAGCTCCTACAATGAGCAGTTCTTC. Its protein is CASTSPPSGNPYSSYNEQFF. Looking up the rest from reference TRBV7-2 and TRBJ2-1 gives the full variable domain: GAGVSQSPSNKVTEKGKDVELRCDPISGHTALYWYRQSLGQGLEFLIYFQGNSAPDKSGLPSDRFSAERTGGSVSTLTIQRTQQEDSAVYLCASTSPPSGNPYSSYNEQFFGPGTRLTVL.

This clonotype is medium-sized by share. The chain combines TRBV4-3 with TRBJ2-4, with 9 bases lining up with TRBD1. This CDR3 is 16 amino acids long. Unmatched junction bases numbered 6, after V lost 0 bases and J lost 6 bases. The germline gives CDR1 LGHNA, CDR2 YSLEER. The CDR3 spells CASSQETLDRGNIQYF. In DNA, the CDR3 is TGCGCCAGCAGCCAAGAAACTTTGGACAGGGGAAACATTCAGTACTTC.

The CDR3 nucleotides are TGCAGTGCTCGCAGGCGAGGGGCGAACGTGCAGTACTTC. It encodes CSARRRGANVQYF. The chain couples TRBV20-1 to TRBJ2-7; D tentatively fits TRBD1 or TRBD2 (5 bases each). This CDR3 comprises 13 residues. Per germline, CDR1 DFQATT and CDR2 SNEGSKA (reference sequence). Trimming left V 5 bases short and J 9 bases short, with 20 bases between.

This clonotype has ten or more counts. V usage is TRBV12-3 or TRBV12-4 and J usage is TRBJ1-3; possibly TRBD1 for D (5 bases). The CDR3 spans 14 residues. Trimming took 3 bases from V and 0 from J, leaving 6 bases between them. The CDR3 sequence: CASSFGTSGNTIYF. The CDR3 DNA reads TGTGCCAGCAGTTTCGGGACCTCTGGAAACACCATATATTTT.

The J gene is TRBJ2-3, the V gene TRBV24-1; TRBD1 matches 10 bases. Looked up from germline, CDR1 is KGHDR and CDR2 is SFDVKD. Trimming removed 0 bases from V and 5 bases from J; junction bases left unmatched: 7. The CDR3 loop spans 17 amino acids. CDR3: CATSDLPDRGPGDTQYF. CDR3 sequence (DNA): TGTGCCACCAGTGATTTGCCTGACAGGGGGCCGGGAGATACGCAGTATTTT.

The sample holds many counts of this clonotype. V usage is TRBV3-1 and J usage is TRBJ1-1; D ambiguous. Germline V gene lookup returns CDR1 LGHDT and CDR2 YNNKEL (reference sequence). The CDR3 is 14 residues long. Trimming left V 0 bases short and J 5 bases short, with 10 bases between. CDR3 sequence reads: CASSQDVGYTEAFF. CDR3 nucleotide sequence: TGTGCCAGCAGCCAAGATGTGGGTTATACTGAAGCTTTCTTT.

At least ten counts were recorded for this clonotype. The chain links TRBV2 to TRBJ2-7, with TRBD1 as a possible D gene (5 bases). This CDR3 has 13 amino acids. The germline CDR1 and CDR2 sequences are SNHLY and FYNNEI. V dropped 6 bases and J dropped 6 bases, with 15 bases sitting between them. The CDR3 region has the DNA TGTGCCAGCAGCGATGACAGTTGGGCCGAGCAGTACTTC. Residues: CASSDDSWAEQYF.

Ten or more counts support this clonotype. This sequence joins TRBV6-1 and TRBJ2-3, with 8 bases lining up with TRBD2. V shed 4 bases, J shed 0 bases, and the junction held 6 bases outside the gene matches. Germline assignment: CDR1 MNHNS and CDR2 SASEGT. The CDR3 is 16 residues long. The CDR3, as DNA: TGTGCCAGCAGTGCCCTACTAGCGGTGAGCACAGATACGCAGTATTTT. Translation gives CASSALLAVSTDTQYF.

This clonotype was counted between two and nine times. The gene calls are TRBV23-1 and TRBJ2-3, with D unclear. TRBV23-1 is flagged as an ORF with uncertain function. The CDR3 sequence is 14 residues long. Deletions cut 2 bases from V and 3 bases from J, with 9 bases between. CDR3 amino acids: CASSQEARTDTQYF. The CDR3 coding sequence is TGCGCCAGCAGTCAAGAAGCCCGAACAGATACGCAGTATTTT.

This clonotype was seen repeatedly, ten times or more. The rearrangement links TRBV4-1 to TRBJ2-1, with TRBD2 matching 10 bases. The germline V gene encodes CDR1 MGHRA and CDR2 YSYEKL. Unmatched junction bases numbered 5, after V lost 1 base and J lost 8 bases. The CDR3 is 15 residues long. The CDR3 is CASSQGLAGVYEQFF. For the CDR3, the DNA is TGCGCCAGCAGCCAAGGGCTAGCGGGAGTCTATGAGCAGTTCTTC.

This clonotype was counted many times. The chain joins TRBV20-1 to TRBJ2-4; D is uncertain. Germline V gene sequence: CDR1 DFQATT, CDR2 SNEGSKA (reference sequence). The CDR3 spans 14 residues. V shed 5 bases and J shed 1 base, with 12 bases lying between them. Here the CDR3 DNA reads TGCAGTGCTGCCTCGATGGACGCCAAAAACATTCAGTACTTC. Amino acid sequence: CSAASMDAKNIQYF.

Ten or more counts support this clonotype. This chain connects TRBV7-2 to TRBJ2-3; 13 nucleotides agree with TRBD2. This CDR3 region has 18 residues. The germline gives CDR1 SGHTA, CDR2 FQGNSA. The ends lost 4 bases at V and 5 bases at J; junction bases unmatched: 12. The chain's CDR3 is CASSSQILAGGPKDTQYF. In DNA, the CDR3 is TGTGCCAGCAGCTCACAAATACTAGCGGGAGGGCCTAAAGATACGCAGTATTTT.

Ten or more counts support this clonotype. The chain is built from TRBV7-2 and TRBJ2-3, with D unresolved. CDR1 SGHTA and CDR2 FQGNSA come from the germline V gene. CDR3 length: 15 residues. Trimming took 7 bases from V and 0 from J, leaving 14 bases between them. The CDR3, as DNA: TGTGCCAGCACCTCTACGGGCCGCAGCACAGATACGCAGTATTTT. Amino acids: CASTSTGRSTDTQYF.

This clonotype was seen many times. V gene TRBV28 combines with J gene TRBJ2-4, with D maybe TRBD1 (6 bases). V lost 2 bases, J lost 4 bases, and 15 bases lay in between. The germline V gene has CDR1 MDHEN and CDR2 SYDVKM. CDR3 length equals 16 residues. CDR3 DNA: TGTGCCAGCAGTTTAGGGGGCGGAACCCAGAAAAACATTCAGTACTTC. Translated, it gives CASSLGGGTQKNIQYF.

The gene calls are TRBV6-2 or TRBV6-3 and TRBJ1-5; no reliable D call. V lost 5 bases, J lost 0 bases, and 8 bases lay in between. The CDR3 totals 14 residues. The V gene's germline CDR1 is MNHEY and CDR2 SVGEGT. The CDR3 nucleotides are TGTGCCAGCAGTAGACTAGATAGCAATCAGCCCCAGCATTTT. It encodes CASSRLDSNQPQHF.

This clonotype was seen more than once but under ten times. The chain uses TRBV20-1 and TRBJ1-4; a weak D match, TRBD1 (5 bases). Germline CDR1 and CDR2: DFQATT and SNEGSKA (reference sequence). The CDR3 loop spans 15 amino acids. Trimming removed 3 bases from V and 3 bases from J, with 14 bases in between. DNA for the CDR3: TGCAGTGCTAGTAGTCCAGGGAGATCTAATGAAAAACTGTTTTTT. As protein: CSASSPGRSNEKLFF.

Ten or more counts support this clonotype. The chain couples TRBV24-1 to TRBJ2-3; D is perhaps TRBD1 (5 bases). V was cut by 4 bases and J by 5 bases, with 15 bases left in between. Germline values: CDR1 KGHDR, CDR2 SFDVKD. This CDR3 is 15 amino acids long. The CDR3 loop reads CATSDRFDSIDTQYF. Here the CDR3 DNA reads TGTGCCACCAGTGACCGATTTGACAGTATAGATACGCAGTATTTT.

Many counts were recorded for this clonotype. CDR3: CASTDLPSSYNEQFF. In nucleotides, the CDR3 is TGCGCCAGCACCGACCTACCGAGCTCCTACAATGAGCAGTTCTTC. The rearrangement joins TRBV10-2 to TRBJ2-1; D remains ambiguous. Trimming shortened V by 7 bases and J by 0 bases, and 13 bases separated the two germline ends. CDR1 and CDR2 (germline): WSHSY, SAAADI. The CDR3 is 15 residues long.

This clonotype appeared many times. V is TRBV4-3 and J is TRBJ1-2; tentative D call: TRBD1 (5 bases). CDR1 is LGHNA and CDR2 is YSLEER in the germline V gene. V was shortened by 0 bases and J by 5 bases, with 13 bases between the two germline ends. This CDR3 contains 15 residues. In DNA, the CDR3 is TGCGCCAGCAGCCAAGATCCCAGGGTTAGTTATGGCTACACCTTC. Its protein is CASSQDPRVSYGYTF.

This clonotype was seen many times. V usage is TRBV5-1 and J usage is TRBJ1-3; no clear D gene. The CDR3 is made up of 14 amino acids. Trimming took 5 bases from V and 2 from J, leaving 11 bases between them. Germline V gene lookup returns CDR1 SGHRS and CDR2 YFSETQ. The CDR3 sequence: CASSSSSTGNTIYF. Here the CDR3 DNA reads TGCGCCAGCAGTTCTAGTTCAACTGGAAACACCATATATTTT.

The rearrangement joins TRBV6-2 or TRBV6-3 to TRBJ2-3, with TRBD2 matching over 8 bases. Germline V lookup: CDR1 MNHEY, CDR2 SVGEGT. Trimming cost V 6 bases and J 5 bases; bases outside gene matches: 7. The CDR3 is 14 amino acids. The CDR3 region is CASSLSGSLDTQYF. The CDR3 DNA is TGTGCCAGCAGCCTGAGCGGGAGCCTAGATACGCAGTATTTT.

This sequence joins TRBV5-1 and TRBJ2-3; TRBD2 matches at 11 bases. In germline, CDR1 is SGHRS, CDR2 YFSETQ. CDR3 length: 14 amino acids. After removal of 1 base from V and 6 bases from J, the junction contained 1 base not matched to a gene. CDR3: CASSLTSGSDTQYF. The DNA for the CDR3 is TGCGCCAGCAGCTTGACTAGCGGGAGTGATACGCAGTATTTT.

The table lists this clonotype with many counts. The chain combines TRBV7-9 with TRBJ1-1; possibly TRBD1 for D (5 bases). The CDR3 covers 18 residues. The V gene lost 9 bases and the J gene lost 2 bases, with 28 bases spanning the gap. CDR1 and CDR2 (germline): SEHNR, FQNEAQ (reference sequence). CDR3 amino acids: CASVNKGGRGLVNTEAFF. CDR3 in DNA: TGTGCCAGTGTTAATAAGGGTGGGAGGGGTTTAGTAAACACTGAAGCTTTCTTT.